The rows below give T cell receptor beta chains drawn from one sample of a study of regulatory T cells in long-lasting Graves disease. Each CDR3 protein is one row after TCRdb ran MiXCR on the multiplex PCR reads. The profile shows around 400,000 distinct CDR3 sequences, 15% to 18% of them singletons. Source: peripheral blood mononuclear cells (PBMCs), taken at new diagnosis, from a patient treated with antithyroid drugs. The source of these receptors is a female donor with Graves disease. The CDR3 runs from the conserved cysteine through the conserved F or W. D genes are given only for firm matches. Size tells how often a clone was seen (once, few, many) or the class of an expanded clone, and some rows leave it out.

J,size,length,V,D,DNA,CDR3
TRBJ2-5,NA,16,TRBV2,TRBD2,TGTGCCAGCAGTGCCGGGACTAGCGGGGGGCAAGAGACCCAGTACTTC,CASSAGTSGGQETQYF
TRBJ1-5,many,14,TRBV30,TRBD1,TGTGCCTGGAGTGGGACAGGGGGCGTTAGGCCCCAGCATTTT,CAWSGTGGVRPQHF
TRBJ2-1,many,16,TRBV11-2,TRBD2,TGTGCCAGCAGCTCACCCCCGGGGGGAGGCCAAGGGGAGCAGTTCTTC,CASSSPPGGGQGEQFF
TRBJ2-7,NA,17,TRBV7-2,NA,TGTGCCTGCAGCTTAGGTCAGGACACCTTTGAGACCTACGAGCAGTACTTC,CACSLGQDTFETYEQYF
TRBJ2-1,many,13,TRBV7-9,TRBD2,TGTGCCAGCGCAGGGAGGGCCGGCAATGAGCAGTTCTTC,CASAGRAGNEQFF
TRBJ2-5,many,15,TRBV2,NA,TGTGCCAGCAGGGAAACGCCGAGGGGACCCGAGACCCAGTACTTC,CASRETPRGPETQYF
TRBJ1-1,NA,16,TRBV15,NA,TGTGCCACCAGCAGAGATTTAGGGCAGGGTGAAATTGGGGCTTTCTTT,CATSRDLGQGEIGAFF
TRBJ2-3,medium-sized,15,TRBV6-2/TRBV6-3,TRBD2,TGTGCCAGCAGTTACGGAGGGACTAGCAGAGATACGCAGTATTTT,CASSYGGTSRDTQYF
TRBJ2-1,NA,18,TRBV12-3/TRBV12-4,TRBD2,TGTGCCAGCACCTCTGACAGATGGACTAGCGTCTCCTACAATGAGCAGTTCTTC,CASTSDRWTSVSYNEQFF
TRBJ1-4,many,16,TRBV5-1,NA,TGCGCCAGCAGCGTGGTGGGGAGACAAACTAATGAAAAACTGTTTTTT,CASSVVGRQTNEKLFF
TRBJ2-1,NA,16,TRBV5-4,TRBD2,TGTGCCAGCAGCTTGGATACTAGCGGGAGGTTTAATGAGCAGTTCTTC,CASSLDTSGRFNEQFF
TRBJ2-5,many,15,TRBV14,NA,TGTGCCAGCAGCCAAGGGCTGGGCGGACAAGAGACCCAGTACTTC,CASSQGLGGQETQYF
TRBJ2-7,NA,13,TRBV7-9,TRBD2,TGTGCCAGTGCTAGCGGCGGTGCCTACGAGCAGTACTTC,CASASGGAYEQYF
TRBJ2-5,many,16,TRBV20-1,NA,TGCAGTGCCCAAGTAATAGCAGGGCAGTACCAAGAGACCCAGTACTTC,CSAQVIAGQYQETQYF
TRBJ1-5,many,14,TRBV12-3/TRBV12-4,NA,TGTGCCAGCAGCGTGGACTCCTCCTATCAGCCCCAGCATTTT,CASSVDSSYQPQHF
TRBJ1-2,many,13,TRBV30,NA,TGTGCCTGGAGTTCGGGAAGCACTGATGGCTACACCTTC,CAWSSGSTDGYTF
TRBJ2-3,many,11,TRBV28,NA,TGTGCCAGCAGCGTCGGGTATACGCAGTATTTT,CASSVGYTQYF
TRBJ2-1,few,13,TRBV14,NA,TGTGCCAGCAGCTTTTCCAGGGTCCCCTTGCAGTTCTTC,CASSFSRVPLQFF
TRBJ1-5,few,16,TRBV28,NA,TGTGCCAGCATTGGGTCGGAGGGCTTTCGCAATCAGCCCCAGCATTTT,CASIGSEGFRNQPQHF
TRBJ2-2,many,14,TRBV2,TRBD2,TGTGCCAGCGGGGGACTAGACAACGCCGGGGAGCTGTTTTTT,CASGGLDNAGELFF
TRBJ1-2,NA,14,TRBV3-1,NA,TGTGCCAGCAGCCAAGCTACAGACACCTATGGCTACACCTTC,CASSQATDTYGYTF
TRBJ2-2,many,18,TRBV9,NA,TGTGCCAGCAGCGTAGAGGGGACCGGAGGGCGCCGAACCGGGGAGCTGTTTTTT,CASSVEGTGGRRTGELFF
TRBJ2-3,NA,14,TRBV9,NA,TGTGCCAGCAGCGTTACTAGCTCGGTAGATACGCAGTATTTT,CASSVTSSVDTQYF
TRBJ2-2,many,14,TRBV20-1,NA,TGCAGTGCTAGAGATCATCTCGGGCCCGGGGAGCTGTTTTTT,CSARDHLGPGELFF
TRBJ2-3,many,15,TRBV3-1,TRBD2,TGTGCCAGCAGGAACCGACTAGCTTACACAGATACGCAGTATTTT,CASRNRLAYTDTQYF
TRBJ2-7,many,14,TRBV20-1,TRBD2,TGCAGTGCTAGAGACGGCGGGAGGGCGGACGAGCAGTACTTC,CSARDGGRADEQYF
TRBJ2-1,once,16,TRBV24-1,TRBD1,TGTGCCACCGGTGATTCTGACAGGGGGAATTACAATGAGCAGTTCTTC,CATGDSDRGNYNEQFF
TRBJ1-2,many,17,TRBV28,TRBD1,TGTGCCAGCAGATCCGAGACGGGGACAGGACGAAGTGGAGGCTACACCTTC,CASRSETGTGRSGGYTF
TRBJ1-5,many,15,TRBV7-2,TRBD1,TGTGCCAGCAGCGAACAACAGGGGTCCAATCAGCCCCAGCATTTT,CASSEQQGSNQPQHF
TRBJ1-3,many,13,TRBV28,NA,TGTGCCAGCATCCAGGGTGGAGGAAACACCATATATTTT,CASIQGGGNTIYF